This TCR beta chain was sequenced during a study of T cell repertoires in cytomegalovirus infection. Study summary: CMV infection and matching HLA type were both indicated by public TCR beta signatures.

V gave up 0 bases and J gave up 4 bases, with 10 bases separating them. CDR1 is LGHDT, CDR2 YNNKEL, per germline (reference sequence). The CDR3 loop spans 15 amino acids. A single record per CDR3 protein comes from TCRdb applying MiXCR to the reads. Among 900,000 to 950,000 distinct CDR3 sequences listed, more than 25% were seen once. With regard to this clonotype: Its antigen is not identified.

The chain employs TRBV3-1 and TRBJ1-3; D ambiguous. The sample in question was cultured CD8+ T cells from PBMCs, obtained from culture after CMV antigen stimulation. The receptor's source is a human donor in good health (CMV status not recorded). Some clones in this sample may be carry-over from other donors' samples. The CDR3 nucleotides read TGTGCCAGCAGCCAAGATTTCGGTTGGGGAAACACCATATATTTT. Encoded protein: CASSQDFGWGNTIYF. The full variable domain, rest sourced from reference TRBV3-1 and TRBJ1-3, is DTAVSQTPKYLVTQMGNDKSIKCEQNLGHDTMYWYKQDSKKFLKIMFSYNNKELIINETVPNRFSPKSPDKAHLNLHINSLELGDSAVYFCASSQDFGWGNTIYFGEGSWLTVV.